These 16 T cell receptor beta chains came from one sample sequenced in a study of technical replicates of blood from four donors. Here immunoSEQ multiplex PCR was the method, and the copy in TCRdb shows in-frame clones only, minus some. This sample has 60,000 to 80,000 clones, with approximately 89% found just once. The material sequenced was PBMCs. These receptors all stem from a human donor in good health. Some clones in this sample may be carry-over from other donors' samples.

This chain connects TRBV6-5 to TRBJ2-7; 14 nucleotides align to TRBD2. This CDR3 is built from 16 residues. Germline lookup yields CDR1 MNHEY and CDR2 SVGAGI. V lost 4 bases to trimming and J lost 3 bases; unmatched junction nucleotides: 5. CDR3 DNA sequence: TGTGCCAGCAGTTCCGGGACTAGCGGGAGTTACTACGAGCAGTACTTC. Translating it yields CASSSGTSGSYYEQYF.

The chain joins TRBV10-3 to TRBJ1-2; maybe TRBD1 (6 bases). The V end was cut by 3 bases, the J end by 5 bases, with 16 bases between. The CDR3 extends over 15 amino acids. The germline CDR1 and CDR2 sequences are ENHRY and SYGVKD. CDR3: CAISDQGMGLYGYTF. In DNA form, the CDR3 reads TGTGCCATCAGTGATCAGGGGATGGGGCTATATGGCTACACCTTC.

The rearrangement joins TRBV4-3 to TRBJ2-7, with TRBD2 as a possible D gene (6 bases). The germline V gene encodes CDR1 LGHNA and CDR2 YSLEER. V lost 0 bases, J lost 4 bases, and 13 bases lay in between. CDR3 length equals 15 residues. CDR3 DNA sequence: TGCGCCAGCAGCCAAGATATGGCGGGATCATACGAGCAGTACTTC. It translates to CASSQDMAGSYEQYF.

This clone occurred a few times. The chain employs TRBV19 and TRBJ2-7; weak D call: TRBD1 (7 bases). In germline, CDR1 is LNHDA, CDR2 SQIVND (reference sequence). V was trimmed by 4 bases and J by 4 bases, leaving 17 bases between them. The CDR3 consists of 15 residues. CDR3 residues: CASSTRPGGMYEQYF. As DNA, the CDR3 is TGTGCCAGTAGTACTCGCCCAGGGGGGATGTACGAGCAGTACTTC. Filled out from reference TRBV19 and TRBJ2-7, the complete variable domain reads DGGITQSPKYLFRKEGQNVTLSCEQNLNHDAMYWYRQDPGQGLRLIYYSQIVNDFQKGDIAEGYSVSREKKESFPLTVTSAQKNPTAFYLCASSTRPGGMYEQYFGPGTRLTVT.

The rearrangement links TRBV5-1 to TRBJ2-1; 8 bases match TRBD2. Germline-derived CDR1 and CDR2 are SGHRS and YFSETQ. This CDR3 region has 15 residues. V was clipped by 2 bases and J by 3 bases; unmatched bases: 4. The CDR3 is CASSFVTSGYNEQFF. CDR3 nucleotides: TGCGCCAGCAGCTTCGTTACTAGCGGCTACAATGAGCAGTTCTTC. Supplemented by reference TRBV5-1 and TRBJ2-1, the full variable domain reads KAGVTQTPRYLIKTRGQQVTLSCSPISGHRSVSWYQQTPGQGLQFLFEYFSETQRNKGNFPGRFSGRQFSNSRSEMNVSTLELGDSALYLCASSFVTSGYNEQFFGPGTRLTVL.

About this clone: The sample contains more than one DNA sequence encoding this CDR3. V usage is TRBV30 and J usage is TRBJ1-5; D remains unclear. Trimming shortened V by 1 base and J by 2 bases, and 6 bases separated the two germline ends. Germline assignment: CDR1 GTSNPN and CDR2 SVGIG (reference sequence). This CDR3 spans 13 amino acids. DNA of the CDR3: TGTGCCTGGAGTGGGCAGGGCAATCAGCCCCAGCATTTT. It encodes CAWSGQGNQPQHF.

V is TRBV7-9 and J is TRBJ1-3; D unresolved. Germline V lookup: CDR1 SEHNR, CDR2 FQNEAQ (reference sequence). V was trimmed by 6 bases and J by 2 bases, leaving 14 bases between them. The CDR3 loop spans 15 amino acids. The CDR3 region has the DNA TGTGCCAGCAGTCAGGCGATGGGCCCTGGAAACACCATATATTTT. It translates to CASSQAMGPGNTIYF. The full variable domain, completed using reference TRBV7-9 and TRBJ1-3, is DTGVSQNPRHKITKRGQNVTFRCDPISEHNRLYWYRQTLGQGPEFLTYFQNEAQLEKSRLLSDRFSAERPKGSFSTLEIQRTEQGDSAMYLCASSQAMGPGNTIYFGEGSWLTVV.

The CDR3 DNA is TGTGCCAGCAGCTTAGATATAGCGGGATCGGGTTCCCATGAGCAGTTCTTC. Its protein product is CASSLDIAGSGSHEQFF. This sequence joins TRBV7-2 and TRBJ2-1; 8 bases agree with TRBD2. The CDR3 length is 17 residues. The junction had 13 bases not matched to a gene; V was cut back by 1 base and J by 8 bases. CDR1 SGHTA and CDR2 FQGNSA come from the germline V gene.

The V call is TRBV19, the J call TRBJ2-3; the D gene is possibly TRBD2 (6 bases). The V gene lost 9 bases and the J gene lost 0 bases, with 13 bases spanning the gap. The CDR3 covers 14 residues. Germline V CDR1 and CDR2: LNHDA, SQIVND (reference sequence). CDR3 bases: TGTGCCAGCACGGAGGGTTACAGCACAGATACGCAGTATTTT. This gives the protein CASTEGYSTDTQYF.

The rearrangement links TRBV20-1 to TRBJ2-1; D is undetermined. The germline V gene encodes CDR1 DFQATT and CDR2 SNEGSKA (reference sequence). The CDR3 is 11 residues long. V lost 0 bases and J 10 bases, leaving 7 bases between the germline ends. The CDR3 region has the DNA TGCAGTGCTAGAGAGTTCGGGGAGCAGTTCTTC. Translation: CSAREFGEQFF.

The rearrangement joins TRBV2 to TRBJ1-1; D gene uncertain. Trimming stripped 8 bases from V and 3 bases from J, with 4 bases between. The germline V gene encodes CDR1 SNHLY and CDR2 FYNNEI. CDR3 length equals 10 residues. This chain's CDR3 is CASQDTEAFF. The CDR3 DNA is TGTGCCAGCCAGGACACTGAAGCTTTCTTT.

This chain connects TRBV10-3 to TRBJ1-2; no firm D call. V was shortened by 7 bases and J by 1 base, with 13 bases between the two germline ends. The CDR3 runs to 14 residues. CDR1 is ENHRY, CDR2 SYGVKD, per germline. The CDR3 DNA follows: TGTGCCATCAACGAGGGCAGAGTTAACTATGGCTACACCTTC. Protein product: CAINEGRVNYGYTF.

In DNA, the CDR3 is TGCGCCAGCAGCCAAGCGGCCACAGCCCTCTATGGCTACACCTTC. Translation: CASSQAATALYGYTF. This chain uses TRBV4-1 with TRBJ1-2; unclear D gene. This CDR3 is 15 amino acids long. V lost 1 base and J 4 bases, leaving 13 bases between the germline ends. Germline assignment: CDR1 MGHRA and CDR2 YSYEKL.

The V gene is TRBV7-9, the J gene TRBJ1-2; D perhaps matches TRBD1 (5 bases). Between the trimmed V and J ends, which lost 5 bases and 4 bases, there was a span of 11 bases. The germline CDR1 and CDR2 sequences are SEHNR and FQNEAQ (reference sequence). This CDR3 spans 13 amino acids. The CDR3 DNA reads as TGTGCCAGCAGCCTTCAGGGTGGCTATGGCTACACCTTC. The encoded protein is CASSLQGGYGYTF.

The chain combines TRBV30 with TRBJ2-7; TRBD2 might be the D (6 bases). The germline V gene encodes CDR1 GTSNPN and CDR2 SVGIG (reference sequence). V was trimmed by 2 bases and J by 3 bases, leaving 14 bases between them. The length of the CDR3 is 14 residues. In DNA form, the CDR3 reads TGTGCCTGGAGTTCTAGCGCGATTCTCTACGAGCAGTACTTC. This codes for CAWSSSAILYEQYF.

This sequence joins TRBV13 and TRBJ2-3, with a possible D match to TRBD2 (5 bases). The CDR3 length is 14 residues. Trimming pared 2 bases from V and 7 bases from J, leaving 13 bases between. CDR1 is PRHDT and CDR2 is FYEKMQ in the germline V gene (reference sequence). The CDR3 protein is CASSLRRAGNTQYF. The CDR3 DNA follows: TGTGCCAGCAGCTTAAGGCGTGCCGGGAATACGCAGTATTTT.